These T cell receptor beta chains were read from a single sample in a study of patients and donors after allogeneic stem cell transplantation. TCRdb called the RT-PCR reads again in MiXCR, with one record for every CDR3 protein. The sample holds around 200,000 distinct CDR3 sequences; around 41% are singletons and the top ten take around a tenth. Sequencing input: blood, either unsorted or a sorted T cell fraction (not recorded which). The origin of the receptors is a human donor who was either an allogeneic HSCT recipient or a stem cell or donor lymphocyte infusion donor (not recorded which). It is not recorded whose cells these are; they may come from a transplant donor. Each CDR3 is given without its conserved first and last residue. Fields, in order: V gene, CDR3 protein.

V gene: TRBV7-2; CDR3 protein: ASSLAQNYQPQH
V gene: TRBV11-2; CDR3 protein: ASGTMEAKNIQY
V gene: TRBV6-1; CDR3 protein: ASSDGGQEETQY
V gene: TRBV12-3/TRBV12-4; CDR3 protein: ASNPGQLNQPQH
V gene: TRBV5-1; CDR3 protein: ASSLRPSNYGYT
V gene: TRBV12-3/TRBV12-4; CDR3 protein: ASRRTGFNQPQH
V gene: TRBV12-3/TRBV12-4; CDR3 protein: ASRGTVRVTDTQY
V gene: TRBV12-3/TRBV12-4; CDR3 protein: ASSLGSQGTEAL
V gene: TRBV5-1; CDR3 protein: ASSFDPEETQY
V gene: TRBV29-1; CDR3 protein: SVARDRPDTQY
V gene: TRBV12-3/TRBV12-4; CDR3 protein: ASRARQGANQPQH
V gene: TRBV12-3/TRBV12-4; CDR3 protein: ASSLSGATDTQY
V gene: TRBV9; CDR3 protein: ASSGDRGPLQKLF
V gene: TRBV20-1; CDR3 protein: SAQDGNQPQH
V gene: TRBV15; CDR3 protein: ATRQGSNQPQH
V gene: TRBV12-3/TRBV12-4; CDR3 protein: ASSPLGARDTEAF
V gene: TRBV12-3/TRBV12-4; CDR3 protein: ASSQGLSDTQY
V gene: TRBV3-1; CDR3 protein: ASSQGGPPLH
V gene: TRBV4-2; CDR3 protein: ASSPTGTSNEKLF
V gene: TRBV15; CDR3 protein: ATSRDFGADPYEQY
V gene: TRBV27; CDR3 protein: ASGEGSYEQY
V gene: TRBV11-3; CDR3 protein: ASSSKTGDRESTTNEKLF
V gene: TRBV6-1; CDR3 protein: ASSEGLAGAAKNIQY
V gene: TRBV29-1; CDR3 protein: SVDRTRGTDTQY
V gene: TRBV12-3/TRBV12-4; CDR3 protein: ASSFSRDGYT
V gene: TRBV12-3/TRBV12-4; CDR3 protein: ASRPTGLLNEQF
V gene: TRBV12-3/TRBV12-4; CDR3 protein: ASSLGGTGPGDTQY
V gene: TRBV5-4; CDR3 protein: ASSYGGRGKNIQY
V gene: TRBV4-2; CDR3 protein: ASSHRQDYGYT
V gene: TRBV7-3; CDR3 protein: ASSPVGVAGELF
V gene: TRBV12-3/TRBV12-4; CDR3 protein: ASSSRSEVPNQPQH
V gene: TRBV11-2; CDR3 protein: ASSFVQLDTQY
V gene: TRBV20-1; CDR3 protein: SAPTGLRQPQH
V gene: TRBV6-1; CDR3 protein: ASIGRNNEQF
V gene: TRBV5-5; CDR3 protein: ASSFGGTSNQPQH
V gene: TRBV20-1; CDR3 protein: SARDSESRTPLH
V gene: TRBV25-1; CDR3 protein: ATEGSSYEQY
V gene: TRBV9; CDR3 protein: ASSGQATTEAF
V gene: TRBV7-2; CDR3 protein: ASSRGQGWTEAF